These 3 T cell receptor beta chains were sequenced from one sample in a study of blood T cell repertoires in COVID-19 (TCRdb year 2020). Libraries were prepared through the immunoSEQ multiplex PCR assay. Here the immuneACCESS table is served through TCRdb, limited to in-frame sequences with V and J called. Missing clones are a known gap in these copies; in checked studies unresolved V genes cover under half, and the rest lacks a known reason. The sample table shows about 64,000 clones, and around 84% are seen once. The top ten hold 5.6% of the sample. Sequenced input: peripheral blood. The receptors originated from a woman in her fifties or sixties with acute or convalescent COVID-19.

This rearrangement joins TRBV7-2 to TRBJ2-5; maybe TRBD2 (6 bases). Germline CDR1 and CDR2: SGHTA and FQGNSA. V lost 2 bases, J lost 5 bases, and 15 bases lay in between. The CDR3 runs 15 residues. The CDR3 loop is CASSLYGGGSETQYF. The CDR3 DNA follows: TGTGCCAGCAGCTTATATGGGGGAGGATCGGAGACCCAGTACTTC.

The gene calls are TRBV2 and TRBJ2-7; a weak D match, TRBD1 (6 bases). The CDR3 is made up of 14 amino acids. The ends were cut back, 5 bases at V and 7 bases at J, with 18 bases in the middle. CDR1 and CDR2 from the germline V gene are SNHLY and FYNNEI. CDR3 DNA: TGTGCCAGCAGTCGACAGGCTCCCGGGACGGAGCAGTACTTC. Translating it yields CASSRQAPGTEQYF.

J is TRBJ1-6 and V is TRBV5-5; D unclear. Germline CDR1 is SGHKS and CDR2 is YYEKEE (reference sequence). CDR3 length: 14 residues. V lost 0 bases and J lost 6, with 7 bases in between. DNA for the CDR3: TGTGCCAGCAGCTTGGTCGAGGGTAATTCACCCCTCCACTTT. This translates into CASSLVEGNSPLHF.